The clone carrying this T cell receptor beta chain was detected a few times. This sample was included in a study of blood T cell repertoires in COVID-19. Study in general: Acute-phase and convalescent COVID-19 samples originated in the United States, Italy and Spain. PBMCs, B-cell-depleted T cells, or T cells provided the cDNA or gDNA that made up the material.

Data came from immunoSEQ multiplex PCR; TCRdb stores just in-frame clones and leaves some out. In the table there are 210,000 or so clones, around 80% of which are singletons. This clonotype originated in a man aged 50 or older with active or convalescent COVID-19. Sample: peripheral blood.

The CDR3 DNA follows: TGTGCCAGCAGACCCGGGACAGGGACAAACTATGGCTACACCTTC. This translates into CASRPGTGTNYGYTF. The chain is built from TRBV7-9 and TRBJ1-2; 9 nucleotides line up with TRBD1. The CDR3 is made up of 15 amino acids. Germline trimming cut 6 bases from V and 2 bases from J; bases unmatched to any gene: 7. Germline lookup yields CDR1 SEHNR and CDR2 FQNEAQ (reference sequence). The variable domain in full, with the rest retrieved from reference TRBV7-9 and TRBJ1-2, is DTGVSQNPRHKITKRGQNVTFRCDPISEHNRLYWYRQTLGQGPEFLTYFQNEAQLEKSRLLSDRFSAERPKGSFSTLEIQRTEQGDSAMYLCASRPGTGTNYGYTFGSGTRLTVV.